This T cell receptor beta chain stems from a study of blood T cell repertoires in COVID-19. As for the study in general: The United States, Italy and Spain were the sources of the acute and convalescent COVID-19 samples. PBMCs, B-cell-depleted T cells, or T cells provided the cDNA or gDNA that made up the material.

Germline-derived CDR1 and CDR2 are SNHLY and FYNNEI. This CDR3 region has 11 residues. V lost 5 bases, J lost 12 bases, and 8 bases lay in between. Assay: immunoSEQ multiplex PCR; the TCRdb copy retains only in-frame clones and omits some. Found here are 120,000 or so clones, around 87% of them singletons; the top ten hold around a quarter. This sequence was found in an older man with active or convalescent COVID-19. This rearrangement joins TRBV2 to TRBJ1-6; D ambiguous. The sample consisted of peripheral blood. This CDR3 is CASSNYEPLHF. CDR3 DNA: TGTGCCAGCAGTAACTATGAACCCCTCCACTTT.